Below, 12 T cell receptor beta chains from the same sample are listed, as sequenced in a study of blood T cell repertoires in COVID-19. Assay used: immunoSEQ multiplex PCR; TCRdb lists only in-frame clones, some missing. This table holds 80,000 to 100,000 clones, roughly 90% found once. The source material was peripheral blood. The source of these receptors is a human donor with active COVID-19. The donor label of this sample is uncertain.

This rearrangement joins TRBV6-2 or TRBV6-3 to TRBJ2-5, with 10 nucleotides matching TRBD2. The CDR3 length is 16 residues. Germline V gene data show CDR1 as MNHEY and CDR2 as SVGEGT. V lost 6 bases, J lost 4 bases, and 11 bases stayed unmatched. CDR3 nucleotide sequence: TGTGCCAGCAGCCAACACAAGCGGGGGGGCACAGAGACCCAGTACTTC. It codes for CASSQHKRGGTETQYF.

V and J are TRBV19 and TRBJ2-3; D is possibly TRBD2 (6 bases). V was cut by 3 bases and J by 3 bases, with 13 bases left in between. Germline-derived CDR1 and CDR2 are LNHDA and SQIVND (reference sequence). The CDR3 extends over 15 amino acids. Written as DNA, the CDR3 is TGTGCCAGTAGTATTATCGGGGGTTTGACAGATACGCAGTATTTT. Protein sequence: CASSIIGGLTDTQYF.

CDR3 sequence: CASSIVRGETQYF. As DNA, the CDR3 is TGTGCCAGTAGTATAGTTCGGGGGGAGACCCAGTACTTC. This chain uses TRBV19 with TRBJ2-5, with D tentatively TRBD2 (6 bases). CDR3 length: 13 residues. The V and J ends lost 1 base and 5 bases respectively, with 8 bases between them. Germline V gene data show CDR1 as LNHDA and CDR2 as SQIVND (reference sequence). Full variable domain (outside the CDR3, taken from reference TRBV19 and TRBJ2-5): DGGITQSPKYLFRKEGQNVTLSCEQNLNHDAMYWYRQDPGQGLRLIYYSQIVNDFQKGDIAEGYSVSREKKESFPLTVTSAQKNPTAFYLCASSIVRGETQYFGPGTRLLVL.

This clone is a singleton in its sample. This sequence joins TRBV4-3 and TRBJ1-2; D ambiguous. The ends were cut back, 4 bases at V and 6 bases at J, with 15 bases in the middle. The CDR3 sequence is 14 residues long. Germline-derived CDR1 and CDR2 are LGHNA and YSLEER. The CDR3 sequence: CASSRGRALNGYTF. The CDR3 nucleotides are TGCGCCAGCAGCCGCGGTCGTGCCCTTAATGGCTACACCTTC.

CDR3 nucleotides: TGTGCCAGCACCTCGGTCCACGGAGGGACTGAAGCTTTCTTT. This gives the protein CASTSVHGGTEAFF. V and J are TRBV3-1 (or the pseudogene TRBV3-2) and TRBJ1-1, with D uncertain. Germline lookup yields CDR1 LGHDT and CDR2 YNNKEL (reference sequence). This CDR3 has 14 amino acids. V was cut by 7 bases and J by 5 bases, with 17 bases left in between.

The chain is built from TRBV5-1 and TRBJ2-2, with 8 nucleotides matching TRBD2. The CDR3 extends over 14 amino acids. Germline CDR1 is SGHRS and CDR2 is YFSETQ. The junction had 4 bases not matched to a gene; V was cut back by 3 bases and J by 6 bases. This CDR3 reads CASSSSAGAGELFF. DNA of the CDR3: TGCGCCAGCAGCTCCTCAGCGGGAGCCGGGGAGCTGTTTTTT.

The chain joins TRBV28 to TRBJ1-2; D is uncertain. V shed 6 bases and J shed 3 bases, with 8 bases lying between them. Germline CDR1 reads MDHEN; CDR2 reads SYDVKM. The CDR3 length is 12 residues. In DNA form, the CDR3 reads TGTGCCAGCAGGTCGGGTGACTATGGCTACACCTTC. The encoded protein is CASRSGDYGYTF.

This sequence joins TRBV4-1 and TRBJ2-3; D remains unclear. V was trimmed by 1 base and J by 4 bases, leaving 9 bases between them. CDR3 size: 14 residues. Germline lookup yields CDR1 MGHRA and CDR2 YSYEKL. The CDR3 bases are TGCGCCAGCAGCCAAGTTTTAGTATCAGATACGCAGTATTTT. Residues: CASSQVLVSDTQYF.

In DNA form, the CDR3 reads TGTGCCAGCAGCGTGCAGGGTGGTGGGGCCAACGTCCTGACTTTC. Its protein product is CASSVQGGGANVLTF. The chain recombines TRBV9 with TRBJ2-6; D is perhaps TRBD1 (5 bases). V was clipped by 2 bases and J by 3 bases, with 9 bases between them. This CDR3 comprises 15 residues. Germline loops: CDR1 SGDLS, CDR2 YYNGEE.

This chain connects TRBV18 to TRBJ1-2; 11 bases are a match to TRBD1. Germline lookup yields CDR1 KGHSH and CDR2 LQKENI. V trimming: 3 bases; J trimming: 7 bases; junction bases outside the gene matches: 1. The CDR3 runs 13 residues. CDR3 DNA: TGTGCCAGCTCACCGGACAGGGGGCGTGGCTACACCTTC. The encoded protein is CASSPDRGRGYTF.

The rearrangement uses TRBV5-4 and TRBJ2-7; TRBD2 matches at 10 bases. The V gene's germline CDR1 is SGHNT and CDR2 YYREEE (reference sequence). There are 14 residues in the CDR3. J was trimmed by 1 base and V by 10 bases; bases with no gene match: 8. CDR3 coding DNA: TGTGCCGGTGGTAGCGGGGGGTCTTCCTACGAGCAGTACTTC. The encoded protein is CAGGSGGSSYEQYF.

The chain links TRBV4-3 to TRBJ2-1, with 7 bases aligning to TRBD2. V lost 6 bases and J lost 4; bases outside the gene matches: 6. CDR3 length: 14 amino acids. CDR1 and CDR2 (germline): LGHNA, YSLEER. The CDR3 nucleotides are TGCGCCAGCAGAGCGGGACGGACATACAATGAGCAGTTCTTC. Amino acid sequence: CASRAGRTYNEQFF.